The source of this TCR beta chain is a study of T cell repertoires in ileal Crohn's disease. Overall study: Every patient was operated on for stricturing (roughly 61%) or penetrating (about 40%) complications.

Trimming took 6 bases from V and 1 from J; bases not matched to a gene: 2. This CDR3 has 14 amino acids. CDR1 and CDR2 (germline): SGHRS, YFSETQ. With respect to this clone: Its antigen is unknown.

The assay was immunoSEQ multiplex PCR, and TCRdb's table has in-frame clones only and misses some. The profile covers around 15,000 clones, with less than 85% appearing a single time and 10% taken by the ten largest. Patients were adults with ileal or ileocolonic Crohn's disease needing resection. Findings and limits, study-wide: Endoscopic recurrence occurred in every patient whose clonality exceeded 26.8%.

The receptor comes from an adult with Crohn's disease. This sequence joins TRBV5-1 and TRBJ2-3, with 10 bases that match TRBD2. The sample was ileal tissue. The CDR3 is CASIAGGRTDTQYF. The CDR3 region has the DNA TGCGCCAGCATAGCGGGGGGACGCACAGATACGCAGTATTTT.